A selection of T cell receptor beta chains follows, all from one sample in a study of cytotoxic CD8 clonotypes in ibrutinib-treated CLL. Clones were sequenced by immunoSEQ multiplex PCR, and TCRdb holds only the in-frame ones, with some missing. The sample gives approximately 150,000 clones, approximately 80% of which show up once; roughly 4.5% is in the top ten. Sample: PBMCs, taken after 24 months of ibrutinib treatment. These receptors were obtained from a human donor with chronic lymphocytic leukemia. Each CDR3 is given with its conserved first and last residue.

V gene	CDR3 protein
TRBV18	CASSPGRQGGNTIYF
TRBV28	CASSLYYEQYF
TRBV10-3	CAARTGYNTEAFF
TRBV28	CATMKFSTYEQYF
TRBV9	CASSVGREVNTEAFF
TRBV28	CASTPGQGFGNTIYF
TRBV6-5	CASSYSWQNYEQYF
TRBV5-6	CASSSGQYNEKLFF
TRBV5-1	CASSLRAGGPRSHGELFF
TRBV28	CASSPPGRDYNEQFF
TRBV9	CASSVGVSVVNTGELFF
TRBV14	CASSEQFATNEKLFF